Listed below are T cell receptor beta chains from one sample, sequenced in a study of T cell responses to AZD1222 COVID-19 vaccine. Sequencing used immunoSEQ multiplex PCR; TCRdb keeps in-frame clones, though not all of them. The profile covers around 130,000 clones, with more than 85% appearing a single time and 0.9% to 0.95% taken by the ten largest. Specimen: peripheral blood, collected on day 0 of AZD1222 vaccination. The receptors come from an adult in good health. Each CDR3 is given with its conserved first and last residue. A D gene is named only where the DNA matches it firmly. Some rows have no size entry. The others give once, few or many, or a class for an expanded clone.

D gene: -
clone size: -
J gene: TRBJ1-2
V gene: TRBV18
CDR3 DNA: TGTGCCAGCTCACCTTCGACCGGGGGGCATTATGGCTACACCTTC
CDR3 protein: CASSPSTGGHYGYTF

D gene: -
clone size: -
J gene: TRBJ1-1
V gene: TRBV13
CDR3 DNA: TGTGCCAGCAGCTTAGGCCGGGTGGAGTCGGGCACTGAAACTTTCTTT
CDR3 protein: CASSLGRVESGTETFF

D gene: TRBD1
clone size: -
J gene: TRBJ1-6
V gene: TRBV5-1
CDR3 DNA: TGCGCCAGCAGTACCGGACAGGGCCACTCCTATAATTCACCCCTCCACTTT
CDR3 protein: CASSTGQGHSYNSPLHF

D gene: TRBD1
clone size: -
J gene: TRBJ1-6
V gene: TRBV3-1/TRBV3-2
CDR3 DNA: TGTGCCAGCAGCCGACAGGGGGCTAATTCACCCCTCCACTTT
CDR3 protein: CASSRQGANSPLHF

D gene: -
clone size: -
J gene: TRBJ2-5
V gene: TRBV6-5
CDR3 DNA: TGTGCCAGCAGTTACTCCGGACAGCCTCAAGAGACCCAGTACTTC
CDR3 protein: CASSYSGQPQETQYF

D gene: -
clone size: -
J gene: TRBJ1-4
V gene: TRBV30
CDR3 DNA: TGTGCCTGGAGTAAGAGACAGCTTAATGAAAAACTGTTTTTT
CDR3 protein: CAWSKRQLNEKLFF

D gene: -
clone size: few
J gene: TRBJ1-2
V gene: TRBV15
CDR3 DNA: TGTGCCACCAGCAGAGATCGACAGCTCGGGGGCTACACCTTC
CDR3 protein: CATSRDRQLGGYTF

D gene: -
clone size: once
J gene: TRBJ2-3
V gene: TRBV30
CDR3 DNA: TGTGCCTGGAGTGTGCTGGCTCGCCCCACAGATACGCAGTATTTT
CDR3 protein: CAWSVLARPTDTQYF

D gene: -
clone size: -
J gene: TRBJ2-7
V gene: TRBV13
CDR3 DNA: TGTGCCAGCAGCTTCGGTAGGAGGGGGACCTACGAGCAGTACTTC
CDR3 protein: CASSFGRRGTYEQYF

D gene: -
clone size: -
J gene: TRBJ2-7
V gene: TRBV5-4
CDR3 DNA: TGTGCCAGCAGCGGGACGGGTGGCTACGAGCAGTACTTC
CDR3 protein: CASSGTGGYEQYF

D gene: -
clone size: -
J gene: TRBJ1-5
V gene: TRBV5-1
CDR3 DNA: TGCGCCAGCAGCTTGGCTGGGGATCAGCCCCAGCATTTT
CDR3 protein: CASSLAGDQPQHF

D gene: -
clone size: -
J gene: TRBJ2-1
V gene: TRBV11-2
CDR3 DNA: TGTGCCAGCAGCTTCGACTGGGGTGAGCAGTTCTTC
CDR3 protein: CASSFDWGEQFF

D gene: -
clone size: -
J gene: TRBJ1-5
V gene: TRBV7-8
CDR3 DNA: TGTGCCAGCAGCTTACGTGGGACCGCAGGTAGCAATCAGCCCCAGCATTTT
CDR3 protein: CASSLRGTAGSNQPQHF

D gene: -
clone size: -
J gene: TRBJ1-5
V gene: TRBV19
CDR3 DNA: TGTGCCAGCCAGGACATGAATCATCGCAATCAGCCCCAGCATTTT
CDR3 protein: CASQDMNHRNQPQHF

D gene: -
clone size: -
J gene: TRBJ1-1
V gene: TRBV30
CDR3 DNA: TGTGCCTGGAGTGACAACAGGAATGCTTTCTTT
CDR3 protein: CAWSDNRNAFF

D gene: -
clone size: -
J gene: TRBJ2-3
V gene: TRBV20-1
CDR3 DNA: TGCAGTGCTAGTAGGTGGCCTAGCACAGATACGCAGTATTTT
CDR3 protein: CSASRWPSTDTQYF

D gene: TRBD1
clone size: -
J gene: TRBJ1-1
V gene: TRBV5-1
CDR3 DNA: TGCGCCAGCAGCTTGGGACAGGGAACTTTCTTT
CDR3 protein: CASSLGQGTFF

D gene: TRBD1
clone size: -
J gene: TRBJ1-5
V gene: TRBV6-2/TRBV6-3
CDR3 DNA: TGTGCCAGCAGTTTGCCGGGACAGGGAGGACAGCCCCAGCATTTT
CDR3 protein: CASSLPGQGGQPQHF

D gene: TRBD1
clone size: -
J gene: TRBJ1-1
V gene: TRBV7-6
CDR3 DNA: TGTGCCAGCAGCTCGAAAGGACAGGGTGAAGCTTTCTTT
CDR3 protein: CASSSKGQGEAFF

D gene: -
clone size: -
J gene: TRBJ1-1
V gene: TRBV18
CDR3 DNA: TGTGCCAGCTCACCATATACTGGCCCGAAAGCTGAAGCTTTCTTT
CDR3 protein: CASSPYTGPKAEAFF

D gene: TRBD1
clone size: -
J gene: TRBJ1-2
V gene: TRBV10-3
CDR3 DNA: TGTGCCATCAGTACCGGGACAGGGGGCGAGTCGAAAAGGCACACCTTC
CDR3 protein: CAISTGTGGESKRHTF

D gene: TRBD2
clone size: -
J gene: TRBJ2-5
V gene: TRBV7-9
CDR3 DNA: TGTGCCAGTAGGGAGGGGTTGGAGACCCAGTACTTC
CDR3 protein: CASREGLETQYF